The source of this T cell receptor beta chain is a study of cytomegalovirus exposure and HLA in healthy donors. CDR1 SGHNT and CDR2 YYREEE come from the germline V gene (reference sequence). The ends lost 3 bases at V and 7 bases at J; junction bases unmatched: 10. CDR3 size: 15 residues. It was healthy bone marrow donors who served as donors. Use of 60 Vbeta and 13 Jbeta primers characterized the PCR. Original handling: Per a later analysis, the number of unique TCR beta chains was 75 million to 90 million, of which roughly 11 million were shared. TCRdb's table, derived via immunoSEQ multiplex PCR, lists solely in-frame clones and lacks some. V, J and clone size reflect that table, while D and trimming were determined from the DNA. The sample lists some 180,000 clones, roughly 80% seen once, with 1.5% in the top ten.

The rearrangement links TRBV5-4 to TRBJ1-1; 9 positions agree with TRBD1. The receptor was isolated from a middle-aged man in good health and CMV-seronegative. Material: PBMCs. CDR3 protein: CASSSAGTGFSEAFF. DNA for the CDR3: TGTGCCAGCAGCTCCGCCGGGACAGGGTTCAGTGAAGCTTTCTTT.